Listed here are 21 T cell receptor beta chains from one sample, sequenced in a study of OX40 agonist ivuxolimab in advanced cancers. Some clones are missing from TCRdb's copy, which holds only in-frame ones; the method was immunoSEQ multiplex PCR. Among 72,000 or so clones listed, about nine tenths were seen once. The sample was CD4+ or CD8+ T cells sorted from blood, taken in a trial of the OX40 agonist ivuxolimab. These receptors were collected from an adult with an advanced solid tumor such as melanoma, head and neck, liver or kidney cancer.

The genes are TRBV14 and TRBJ1-5; 8 bases agree with TRBD1. J gave up 5 bases and V 5 bases, and 2 bases lay outside the gene matches. CDR1 and CDR2 from the germline V gene are SGHDN and FVKESK. This CDR3 region has 13 residues. The CDR3 DNA reads as TGTGCCAGCAGCGTACAGGGGGATCAGCCCCAGCATTTT. It is translated as CASSVQGDQPQHF. The entire variable domain, with the rest obtained from reference TRBV14 and TRBJ1-5, is as follows: EAGVTQFPSHSVIEKGQTVTLRCDPISGHDNLYWYRRVMGKEIKFLLHFVKESKQDESGMPNNRFLAERTGGTYSTLKVQPAELEDSGVYFCASSVQGDQPQHFGDGTRLSIL.

The chain recombines TRBV30 with TRBJ1-4, with a possible D match to TRBD1 (6 bases). The CDR3 consists of 16 residues. V lost 0 bases and J 4 bases, leaving 15 bases between the germline ends. The germline V gene has CDR1 GTSNPN and CDR2 SVGIG (reference sequence). This chain's CDR3 is CAWSVEQGGGNEKLFF. The CDR3, as DNA: TGTGCCTGGAGTGTGGAACAGGGAGGGGGTAATGAAAAACTGTTTTTT. The variable domain in full, with the rest retrieved from reference TRBV30 and TRBJ1-4, is SQTIHQWPATLVQPVGSPLSLECTVEGTSNPNLYWYRQAAGRGLQLLFYSVGIGQISSEVPQNLSASRPQDRQFILSSKKLLLSDSGFYLCAWSVEQGGGNEKLFFGSGTQLSVL.

This chain joins TRBV30 and TRBJ1-5; 10 nucleotides line up with TRBD1. Germline lookup yields CDR1 GTSNPN and CDR2 SVGIG (reference sequence). This CDR3 region has 15 residues. The trim removed 3 bases at V and 3 bases at J, leaving 5 bases unmatched. DNA for the CDR3: TGTGCCTGGAGGAGACAGGGGGCCCTCAATCAGCCCCAGCATTTT. It is translated as CAWRRQGALNQPQHF.

The V call is TRBV6-5, the J call TRBJ2-5, with 10 bases matching TRBD1. V was clipped by 6 bases and J by 4 bases; unmatched bases: 5. Per germline, CDR1 MNHEY and CDR2 SVGAGI. The CDR3 loop spans 14 amino acids. The CDR3 DNA follows: TGTGCCAGCAGCGGGACAGGGGAGGGAGAGACCCAGTACTTC. This encodes CASSGTGEGETQYF.

This clone was seen a handful of times. The chain is built from TRBV9 and TRBJ2-5; D gene unclear. Trimming left V 4 bases short and J 5 bases short, with 15 bases between. The CDR3 is 14 amino acids. The germline V gene has CDR1 SGDLS and CDR2 YYNGEE. The CDR3 spells CASSKGPGPETQYF. The CDR3 region has the DNA TGTGCCAGCAGCAAGGGTCCGGGTCCCGAGACCCAGTACTTC.

V gene TRBV2 combines with J gene TRBJ1-2, with D maybe TRBD1 (6 bases). Per germline, CDR1 SNHLY and CDR2 FYNNEI. V lost 4 bases, J lost 5 bases, and 17 bases lay in between. The CDR3 has 15 amino acids. CDR3 residues: CASSGLQGSPYGYTF. The CDR3 DNA sequence: TGTGCCAGCAGTGGGTTACAGGGTTCCCCTTATGGCTACACCTTC.

This chain uses TRBV5-4 with TRBJ2-1, with 9 bases aligning to TRBD2. Germline CDR1 and CDR2: SGHNT and YYREEE (reference sequence). Unmatched junction bases numbered 4, after V lost 4 bases and J lost 2 bases. The CDR3 is 15 residues long. CDR3 protein: CASSASGGTYNEQFF. CDR3 DNA sequence: TGTGCCAGCAGCGCCAGCGGGGGGACCTACAATGAGCAGTTCTTC. Drawing the rest from reference TRBV5-4 and TRBJ2-1, the complete variable domain is ETGVTQSPTHLIKTRGQQVTLRCSSQSGHNTVSWYQQALGQGPQFIFQYYREEENGRGNFPPRFSGLQFPNYSSELNVNALELDDSALYLCASSASGGTYNEQFFGPGTRLTVL.

The J gene is TRBJ2-1, the V gene TRBV7-9, with TRBD1 as a possible D gene (5 bases). CDR1 and CDR2 from the germline V gene are SEHNR and FQNEAQ (reference sequence). Trimming shortened V by 3 bases and J by 4 bases, and 13 bases separated the two germline ends. The CDR3 sequence is 15 residues long. The CDR3 sequence is CASSLRQGTYNEQFF. The CDR3 nucleotides are TGTGCCAGCAGCTTGCGCCAGGGAACTTACAATGAGCAGTTCTTC.

The chain is built from TRBV27 and TRBJ2-5; D is unclear. The V end was cut by 6 bases, the J end by 4 bases, with 3 bases between. Germline-derived CDR1 and CDR2 are MNHEY and SMNVEV (reference sequence). The CDR3 is 10 amino acids. The CDR3 DNA reads as TGTGCCAGCAGCCGAGAGACCCAGTACTTC. Its translation: CASSRETQYF.

The chain links TRBV6-1 to TRBJ1-2; TRBD1 might be the D (6 bases). Trimming left V 1 base short and J 0 bases short, with 12 bases between. CDR1 and CDR2 from the germline V gene are MNHNS and SASEGT. The length of the CDR3 is 16 residues. The CDR3 nucleotides are TGTGCCAGCAGTGAAGGTCCGGGGGCCGCTAACTATGGCTACACCTTC. It specifies CASSEGPGAANYGYTF.

The chain recombines TRBV7-9 with TRBJ1-4; tentatively, D is TRBD1 (5 bases). This CDR3 spans 14 amino acids. V lost 8 bases to trimming and J lost 4 bases, with 14 bases between them. Germline V gene data show CDR1 as SEHNR and CDR2 as FQNEAQ (reference sequence). CDR3 sequence: CASRREGFNEKLFF. The CDR3 coding sequence is TGTGCCAGCCGACGGGAGGGGTTTAATGAAAAACTGTTTTTT.

A few counts support this clone. The rearrangement links TRBV19 to TRBJ1-5, with 7 bases fitting TRBD1. V trimming: 4 bases; J trimming: 2 bases; junction bases outside the gene matches: 2. The germline V gene encodes CDR1 LNHDA and CDR2 SQIVND (reference sequence). CDR3 size: 14 residues. The CDR3 here is CASSTTGGNQPQHF. CDR3 in DNA: TGTGCCAGTAGTACCACAGGGGGCAATCAGCCCCAGCATTTT.

This clone was counted a single time. This chain joins TRBV5-1 and TRBJ2-1, with TRBD2 matching 7 bases. Germline CDR1 is SGHRS and CDR2 is YFSETQ. The CDR3 extends over 14 amino acids. J lost 4 bases, V lost 4 bases, and 5 bases had no gene match. As DNA, the CDR3 is TGCGCCAGCAGCAGCACTAGCGAGTACAATGAGCAGTTCTTC. This encodes CASSSTSEYNEQFF.

The rearrangement joins TRBV27 to TRBJ2-7, with D possibly matching TRBD2 (6 bases). V was shortened by 6 bases and J by 6 bases, with 21 bases between the two germline ends. The CDR3 extends over 15 amino acids. Germline V gene sequence: CDR1 MNHEY, CDR2 SMNVEV (reference sequence). For the CDR3, the DNA is TGTGCCAGCAGGCTAACATGGGGGGTGCGGGGCGAGCAGTACTTC. As protein: CASRLTWGVRGEQYF.

The chain uses TRBV7-9 and TRBJ2-7; tentatively, D is TRBD1 (6 bases). This CDR3 has 14 amino acids. CDR1 is SEHNR, CDR2 FQNEAQ, per germline (reference sequence). V lost 5 bases, J lost 5 bases, and 16 bases lay in between. The CDR3 loop reads CASSPGDGVHEQYF. The CDR3 nucleotides read TGTGCCAGCAGCCCAGGGGACGGGGTCCACGAGCAGTACTTC.

The chain couples TRBV5-1 to TRBJ1-5; 7 bases align to TRBD1. The CDR3 contains 16 residues. Germline-derived CDR1 and CDR2 are SGHRS and YFSETQ. Losses at the gene ends were 1 base for V and 0 bases for J; bases not matched to a gene: 4. The DNA of the CDR3 is TGCGCCAGCAGCTTGTACACAGGGGATAGCAATCAGCCCCAGCATTTT. Amino acids: CASSLYTGDSNQPQHF.

The gene calls are TRBV20-1 and TRBJ2-3; unclear D gene. Germline V gene lookup returns CDR1 DFQATT and CDR2 SNEGSKA (reference sequence). V was pared by 2 bases and J by 6 bases, with 6 bases between. CDR3 length: 11 amino acids. The CDR3 DNA follows: TGCAGTGCTAGACTCAGTGATACGCAGTATTTT. Its translation: CSARLSDTQYF.

The chain employs TRBV6-1 and TRBJ1-4; D remains ambiguous. Deletions cut 4 bases from V and 6 bases from J, with 9 bases between. The CDR3 loop spans 13 amino acids. Germline V CDR1 and CDR2: MNHNS, SASEGT. In DNA form, the CDR3 reads TGTGCCAGCAGTGGCTGGACCGATGAAAAACTGTTTTTT. This codes for CASSGWTDEKLFF.

This chain links TRBV4-2 with TRBJ1-2, with D possibly matching TRBD1 (5 bases). Trimming shortened V by 2 bases and J by 5 bases, and 15 bases separated the two germline ends. Germline lookup yields CDR1 LGHNA and CDR2 YNFKEQ. This CDR3 has 15 amino acids. This chain's CDR3 is CASSQTTTQDYGYTF. CDR3 sequence (DNA): TGTGCCAGCAGCCAAACTACTACACAGGATTATGGCTACACCTTC.

The rearrangement links TRBV19 to TRBJ2-2; D is possibly TRBD2 (6 bases). This CDR3 comprises 16 residues. Germline loops: CDR1 LNHDA, CDR2 SQIVND (reference sequence). V was trimmed by 1 base and J by 2 bases, leaving 11 bases between them. CDR3 loop: CASSIVSGGNTGELFF. CDR3 bases: TGTGCCAGTAGTATAGTTAGCGGCGGTAACACCGGGGAGCTGTTTTTT.

V is TRBV6-6 and J is TRBJ2-1, with D possibly being TRBD2 (6 bases). The CDR3 totals 14 residues. V gave up 5 bases and J gave up 1 base, with 9 bases separating them. In germline, CDR1 is MNHNY, CDR2 SVGAGI (reference sequence). Here the CDR3 DNA reads TGTGCCAGCAGTCGGGGGAGGTCCTACAATGAGCAGTTCTTC. It specifies CASSRGRSYNEQFF.